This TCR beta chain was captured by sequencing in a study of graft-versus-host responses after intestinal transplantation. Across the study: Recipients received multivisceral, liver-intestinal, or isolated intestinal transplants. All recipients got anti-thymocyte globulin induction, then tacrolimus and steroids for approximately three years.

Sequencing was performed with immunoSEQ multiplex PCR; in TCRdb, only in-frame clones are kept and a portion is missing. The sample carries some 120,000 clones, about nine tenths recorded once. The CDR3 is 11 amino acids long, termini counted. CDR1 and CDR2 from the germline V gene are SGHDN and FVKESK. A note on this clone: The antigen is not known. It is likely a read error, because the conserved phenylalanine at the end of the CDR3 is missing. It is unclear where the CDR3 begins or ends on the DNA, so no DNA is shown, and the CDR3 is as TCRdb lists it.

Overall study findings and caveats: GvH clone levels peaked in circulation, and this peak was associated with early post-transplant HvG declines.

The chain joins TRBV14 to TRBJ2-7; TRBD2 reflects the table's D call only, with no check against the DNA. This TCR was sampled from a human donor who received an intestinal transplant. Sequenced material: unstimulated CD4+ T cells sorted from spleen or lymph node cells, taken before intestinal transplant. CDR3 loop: CASSQAPGSLR.